The rows below give T cell receptor beta chains drawn from one sample of a study of T cell responses to AZD1222 COVID-19 vaccine. TCRdb's table, derived via immunoSEQ multiplex PCR, lists solely in-frame clones and lacks some. The table lists 150,000 to 200,000 clones, more than 85% of them singletons. This material consisted of peripheral blood, taken on day 0 of AZD1222 vaccination. These TCRs come from an adult in good health. Each CDR3 is given without its conserved first and last residue.

V gene: TRBV19
CDR3 protein: ASSIAGRSGNTIY

V gene: TRBV5-1
CDR3 protein: ASSLSGASTDTQY

V gene: TRBV19
CDR3 protein: ARVGQDYGYT

V gene: TRBV2
CDR3 protein: ASSKDRASYNSPLH

V gene: TRBV9
CDR3 protein: ASSVGGDQETQY

V gene: TRBV28
CDR3 protein: ASSWTGRYEQY

V gene: TRBV14
CDR3 protein: ASSQGNARGGEQY

V gene: TRBV11-2
CDR3 protein: ASSFRTRTLLGYT

V gene: TRBV7-9
CDR3 protein: ASSTDSYGYT

V gene: TRBV7-9
CDR3 protein: ASSSVSQPQH

V gene: TRBV12-3/TRBV12-4
CDR3 protein: ASSLAPGSEAF

V gene: TRBV18
CDR3 protein: ASSPTGGNGYT

V gene: TRBV5-6
CDR3 protein: ASSSGTVMQY

V gene: TRBV7-2
CDR3 protein: ASSSGQGGSNQPQH

V gene: TRBV13
CDR3 protein: ASSLDGWNTDTQY

V gene: TRBV2
CDR3 protein: ASSLDNEQF

V gene: TRBV6-5
CDR3 protein: ASSLNVRWGEQY

V gene: TRBV14
CDR3 protein: ASSPNRGSPLH

V gene: TRBV5-1
CDR3 protein: ASRLAGGDETQY

V gene: TRBV6-1
CDR3 protein: ASSGKTSSSYNEQF

V gene: TRBV19
CDR3 protein: ASSIDRVRQSPQH

V gene: TRBV19
CDR3 protein: AIGTGAQPQH

V gene: TRBV5-6
CDR3 protein: ASSLGISGGTETQY

V gene: TRBV5-6
CDR3 protein: ASSSQEAWTIY

V gene: TRBV5-5
CDR3 protein: ASSLGGSEGYT

V gene: TRBV5-1
CDR3 protein: ASSPDRVKGYT

V gene: TRBV28
CDR3 protein: AVGSGANVLT

V gene: TRBV5-5
CDR3 protein: ASSPGAFDTGELF

V gene: TRBV18
CDR3 protein: ASSPILAPTDTQY

V gene: TRBV28
CDR3 protein: ASSTLDRVGEKLF

V gene: TRBV7-8
CDR3 protein: ASSSTGGWETQY

V gene: TRBV28
CDR3 protein: ASSLFSTGQETQY

V gene: TRBV28
CDR3 protein: ASSRQDLRNYGYT

V gene: TRBV29-1
CDR3 protein: SGGGQGNTEAF

V gene: TRBV2
CDR3 protein: ASRSKPYEQY

V gene: TRBV7-6
CDR3 protein: ASSSGQTSNQPQH

V gene: TRBV4-3
CDR3 protein: ASSQGNRFHGYT

V gene: TRBV11-2
CDR3 protein: ASSLDSTRTDTQY

V gene: TRBV3-1/TRBV3-2
CDR3 protein: ASSPLKAGELF

V gene: TRBV14
CDR3 protein: ASSQDPRPITYGYT

V gene: TRBV28
CDR3 protein: ASSLRQGARNGYT

V gene: TRBV4-2
CDR3 protein: ASSPERGSYEQY

V gene: TRBV6-1
CDR3 protein: ASRRDSQETQY

V gene: TRBV7-9
CDR3 protein: ASSPGVGNTIY

V gene: TRBV4-2
CDR3 protein: ASSHRTGEDYGYT

V gene: TRBV7-9
CDR3 protein: ASSDTVGLAANTGELF

V gene: TRBV4-3
CDR3 protein: ASSHPGDRVLLIAKNIQY

V gene: TRBV28
CDR3 protein: ASNPDDRRTYEQY

V gene: TRBV6-5
CDR3 protein: TKPWIRAGNTIY

V gene: TRBV11-3
CDR3 protein: ASSPGGDYGYT

V gene: TRBV4-1
CDR3 protein: ASSQVTRAARSDGYT

V gene: TRBV7-9
CDR3 protein: ASSLPRGGSADTQY

V gene: TRBV9
CDR3 protein: ASSVAGGGSTDTQY

V gene: TRBV7-2
CDR3 protein: ASTQTSGRYNEQF

V gene: TRBV6-5
CDR3 protein: ASSSHRGQDTQY